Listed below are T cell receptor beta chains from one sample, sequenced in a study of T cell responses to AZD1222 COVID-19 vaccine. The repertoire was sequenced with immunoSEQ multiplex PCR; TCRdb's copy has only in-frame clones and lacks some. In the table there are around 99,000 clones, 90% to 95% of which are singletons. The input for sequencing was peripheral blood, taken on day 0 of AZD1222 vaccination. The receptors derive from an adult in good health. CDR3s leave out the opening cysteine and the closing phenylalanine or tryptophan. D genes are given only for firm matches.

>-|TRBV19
ASSIGGGEKLF
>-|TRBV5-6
ASSLSGISNEQF
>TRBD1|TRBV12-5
ASGLVRPGGSSVSYNEQF
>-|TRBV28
ASSSPFFGTYGYT
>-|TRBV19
ASSPGQGVSPLH
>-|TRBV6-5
ASRWQNQPQH
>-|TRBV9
ASSVGTEETQY
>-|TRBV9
ASSVGYEVRMNTEAF
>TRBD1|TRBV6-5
ATRDRVTDTQY
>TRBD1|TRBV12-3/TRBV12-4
ASSLGGAGYT
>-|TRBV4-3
ASSQDFMSYNSPLH
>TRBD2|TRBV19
ASTISGGSIGELF
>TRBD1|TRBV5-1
ASKGTGGSYEQY
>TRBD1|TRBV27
ASSLRPAPGQVESYNEQF
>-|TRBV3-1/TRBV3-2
ASSQDRVVNEQF